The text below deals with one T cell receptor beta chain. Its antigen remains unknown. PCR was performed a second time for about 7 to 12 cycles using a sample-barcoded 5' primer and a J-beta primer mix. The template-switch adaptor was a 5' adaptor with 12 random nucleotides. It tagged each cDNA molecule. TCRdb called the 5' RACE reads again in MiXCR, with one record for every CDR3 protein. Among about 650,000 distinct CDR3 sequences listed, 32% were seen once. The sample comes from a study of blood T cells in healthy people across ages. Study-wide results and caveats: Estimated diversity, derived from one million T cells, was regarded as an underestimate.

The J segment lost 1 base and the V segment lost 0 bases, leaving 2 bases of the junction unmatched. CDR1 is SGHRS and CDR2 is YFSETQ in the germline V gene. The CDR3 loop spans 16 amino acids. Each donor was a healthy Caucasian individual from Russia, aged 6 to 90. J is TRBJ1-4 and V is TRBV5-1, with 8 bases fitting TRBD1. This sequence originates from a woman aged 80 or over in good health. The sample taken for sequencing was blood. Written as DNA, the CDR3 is TGCGCCAGCAGCTTGGGCGACAGGGGAACTAATGAAAAACTGTTTTTT. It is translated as CASSLGDRGTNEKLFF.